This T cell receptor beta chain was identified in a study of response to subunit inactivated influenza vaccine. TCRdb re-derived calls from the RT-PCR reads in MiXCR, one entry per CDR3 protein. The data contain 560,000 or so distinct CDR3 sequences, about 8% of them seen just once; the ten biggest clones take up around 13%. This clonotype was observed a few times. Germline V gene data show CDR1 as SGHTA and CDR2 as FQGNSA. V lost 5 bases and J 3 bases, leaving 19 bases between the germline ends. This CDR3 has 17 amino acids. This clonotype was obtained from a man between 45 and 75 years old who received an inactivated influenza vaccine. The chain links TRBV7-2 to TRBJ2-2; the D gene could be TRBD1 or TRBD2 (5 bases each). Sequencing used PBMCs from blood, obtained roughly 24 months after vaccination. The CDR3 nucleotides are TGTGCCAGCAGCCCGCCTTGGGGGATGCGATACACCGGGGAGCTGTTTTTT. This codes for CASSPPWGMRYTGELFF. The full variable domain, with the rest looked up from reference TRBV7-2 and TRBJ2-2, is GAGVSQSPSNKVTEKGKDVELRCDPISGHTALYWYRQSLGQGLEFLIYFQGNSAPDKSGLPSDRFSAERTGGSVSTLTIQRTQQEDSAVYLCASSPPWGMRYTGELFFGEGSRLTVL.